This T cell receptor beta chain comes out of a study of PD-L1 blockade in urothelial cancer. The table came from immunoSEQ multiplex PCR; TCRdb's copy has only in-frame clones and leaves some out. The profile shows under 40,000 clones, 87% of them singletons. The V end lost 4 bases, the J end lost 5 bases, and 17 bases lay between the germline ends. The CDR3 contains 15 residues. The germline V gene encodes CDR1 MGHRA and CDR2 YSYEKL. This TCR came from a man between 50 and 59 years old with urothelial cancer. V is TRBV4-1 and J is TRBJ1-1; possibly TRBD1 for D (5 bases). The sequenced sample was PBMCs, obtained around atezolizumab (anti-PD-L1) treatment. The CDR3 nucleotides read TGCGCCAGCAGCCCGAGTGCGGGGGTAGAAACTGAAGCTTTCTTT. It translates to CASSPSAGVETEAFF.